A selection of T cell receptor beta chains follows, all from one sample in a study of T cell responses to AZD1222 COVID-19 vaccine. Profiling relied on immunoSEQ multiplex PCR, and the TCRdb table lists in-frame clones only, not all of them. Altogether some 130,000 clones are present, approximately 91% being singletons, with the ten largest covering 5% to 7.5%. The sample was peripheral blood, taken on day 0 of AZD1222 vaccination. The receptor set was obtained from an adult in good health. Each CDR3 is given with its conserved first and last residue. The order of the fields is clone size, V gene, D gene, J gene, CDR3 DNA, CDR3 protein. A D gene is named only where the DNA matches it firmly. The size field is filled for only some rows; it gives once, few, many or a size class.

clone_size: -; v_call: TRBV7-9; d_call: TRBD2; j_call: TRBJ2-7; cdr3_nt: TGTGCCAGCAGCAATAGACTAGCGGGGGACTACGAGCAGTACTTC; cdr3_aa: CASSNRLAGDYEQYF
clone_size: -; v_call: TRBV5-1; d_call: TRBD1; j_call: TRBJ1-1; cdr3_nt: TGCGCCAGCAGAAGCCAGGGGGCCAACACTGAAGCTTTCTTT; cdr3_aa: CASRSQGANTEAFF
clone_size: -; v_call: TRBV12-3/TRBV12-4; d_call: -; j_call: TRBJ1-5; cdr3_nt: TGTGCCAGCAGTTCTGGAGCTCATCAGCCCCAGCATTTT; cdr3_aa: CASSSGAHQPQHF
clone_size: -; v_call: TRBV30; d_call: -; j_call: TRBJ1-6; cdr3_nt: TGTGCCTGGGCTCCTTTCCAGATTCCACCCCTCCACTTT; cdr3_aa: CAWAPFQIPPLHF
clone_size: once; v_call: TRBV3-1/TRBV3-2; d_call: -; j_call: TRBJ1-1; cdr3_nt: TGTGCCAGCAGCCAAGATGTGGGGTCGGCTGAAGCTTTCTTT; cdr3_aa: CASSQDVGSAEAFF
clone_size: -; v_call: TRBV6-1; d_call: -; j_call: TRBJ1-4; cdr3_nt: TGTGCCAGCAGTGAAGCTCAGGGAATGGATGAAAAACTGTTTTTT; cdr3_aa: CASSEAQGMDEKLFF
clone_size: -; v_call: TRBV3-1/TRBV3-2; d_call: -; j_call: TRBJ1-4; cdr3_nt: TGTGCCAGCAGCCAGTTTTTAGGCGAAAAACTGTTTTTT; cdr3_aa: CASSQFLGEKLFF
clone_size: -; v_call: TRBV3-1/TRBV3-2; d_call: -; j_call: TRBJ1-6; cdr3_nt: TGTGCCAGCAGCCTTACGTACCTTAATTCACCCCTCCACTTT; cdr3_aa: CASSLTYLNSPLHF
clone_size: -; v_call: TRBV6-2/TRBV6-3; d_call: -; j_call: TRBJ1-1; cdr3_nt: TGTGCCAGCAGTCTAAAAGGGATAGGTTTAGCAGCTTTCTTT; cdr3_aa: CASSLKGIGLAAFF
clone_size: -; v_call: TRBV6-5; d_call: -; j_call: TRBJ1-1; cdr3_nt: TGTGCCAGCAGTTTAACAGGAGTCGGGTCTGAAGCTTTCTTT; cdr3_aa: CASSLTGVGSEAFF
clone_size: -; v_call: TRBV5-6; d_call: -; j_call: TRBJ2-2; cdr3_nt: TGTGCCAGCAGCCCCGTCAACACCGGGGAGCTGTTTTTT; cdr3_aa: CASSPVNTGELFF
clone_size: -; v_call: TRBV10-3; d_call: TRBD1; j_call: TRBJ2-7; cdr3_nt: TGTGCCATCAGTCCGGGACAGGGAGACCGCGAGCAGTACTTC; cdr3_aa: CAISPGQGDREQYF
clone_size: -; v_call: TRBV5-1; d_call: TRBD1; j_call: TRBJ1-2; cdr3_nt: TGCGCCAGCAGCTTATCGGGACAGGGGGCATCTGGCTACACCTTC; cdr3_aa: CASSLSGQGASGYTF
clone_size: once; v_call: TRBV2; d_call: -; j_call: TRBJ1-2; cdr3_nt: TGTGCCAGCGGGTTCGGGGTCGATGGCTACACCTTC; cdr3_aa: CASGFGVDGYTF
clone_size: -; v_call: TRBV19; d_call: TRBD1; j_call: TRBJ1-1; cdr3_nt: TGTGCCAGTAGTACTAGACAGGGATCGATGAACACTGAAGCTTTCTTT; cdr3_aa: CASSTRQGSMNTEAFF
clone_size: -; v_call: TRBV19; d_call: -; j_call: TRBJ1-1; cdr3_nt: TGTGCCAGTAGTATTCACAAATCTTATTCGGGCAGTCAAGCTTTCTTT; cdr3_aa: CASSIHKSYSGSQAFF
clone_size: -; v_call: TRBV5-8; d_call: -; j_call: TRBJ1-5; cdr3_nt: TGTGCCAGCAGCTCGGGACATTTGGATCAGCCCCAGCATTTT; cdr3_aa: CASSSGHLDQPQHF
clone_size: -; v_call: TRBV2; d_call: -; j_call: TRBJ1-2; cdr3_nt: TGTGCCAGCGGGACGGAGGAAGGCTATGGCTACACCTTC; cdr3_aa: CASGTEEGYGYTF